The entry below gives a single TCR beta chain sequence along with its context. Its antigen is still unknown. This table comes from immunoSEQ multiplex PCR, and its TCRdb copy is limited to in-frame clones, with some not included. Seen here are 90,000 to 100,000 clones, 90% to 95% observed once, and the top ten hold 2.6%. V was cut by 6 bases and J by 1 base, with 9 bases left in between. There are 13 residues in the CDR3. Germline CDR1 and CDR2: MGHDK and SYGVNS. This entry is derived from a study of OX40 agonist ivuxolimab in advanced cancers. Study findings and constraints: Several nonresponders also turned out to have low normalized T-cell clonal expansion.

The source was CD4+ or CD8+ T cells sorted from blood, collected in a trial of the OX40 agonist ivuxolimab. The receptor comes from an adult with an advanced solid tumor such as melanoma, head and neck, liver or kidney cancer. V is TRBV25-1 and J is TRBJ1-1; a weak D match, TRBD1 (6 bases). CDR3 coding DNA: TGTGCCAGCAGGCCGGGACAGAACACTGAAGCTTTCTTT. Amino acids: CASRPGQNTEAFF.